The clone carrying this T cell receptor beta chain was counted only a few times. The sample originates from a study of T-cell memory formation after mild COVID-19. V shed 3 bases and J shed 3 bases, with 10 bases lying between them. CDR3 length: 14 residues. TCRdb reanalysed the 5' RACE reads using MiXCR and keeps one entry per CDR3 protein. Of around 130,000 distinct CDR3 sequences detected, 11% to 15% appear once; the ten largest clones hold around 28%. The specimen was PBMCs or a T cell subset sorted from them (not recorded which). The chain is built from TRBV12-3 or TRBV12-4 and TRBJ2-3; TRBD1 is a possible D gene (6 bases). The origin of this receptor is an adult woman who had mild COVID-19 (a few samples of this study predate the infection). Cell type and time point are not known. The CDR3 spells CASSFLDRTDTQYF. The DNA for the CDR3 is TGTGCCAGCAGTTTCCTGGACAGAACAGATACGCAGTATTTT.